Below, 24 T cell receptor beta chains from the same sample are listed, as sequenced in a study of T cells in Graves' hyperthyroidism and ophthalmopathy. Amplification yielded TCR beta CDR3 regions, with RNA transcripts as the source. RT-PCR in the first round (using the HTBI primer set) targeted the TCR CDR3. From the multiplex PCR reads, TCRdb called clonotypes with MiXCR, one entry per CDR3 protein. The repertoire includes roughly 530,000 distinct CDR3 sequences, approximately 17% of them detected once, and 17% sits in the top ten. Sequencing was carried out using blood. Receptor source: a woman aged 18-29 years with Graves' ophthalmopathy.

This clonotype has only a few counts. This chain connects TRBV6-5 to TRBJ1-1; no firm D call. The CDR3 is 13 amino acids. CDR1 and CDR2 from the germline V gene are MNHEY and SVGAGI. V lost 2 bases to trimming and J lost 6 bases, with 10 bases between them. The chain's CDR3 is CASSYQDFPEAFF. DNA of the CDR3: TGTGCCAGCAGTTACCAGGACTTCCCTGAAGCTTTCTTT.

The chain is built from TRBV30 and TRBJ2-1; TRBD1 matches at 9 bases. The germline V gene encodes CDR1 GTSNPN and CDR2 SVGIG (reference sequence). CDR3 length: 13 amino acids. J lost 14 bases, V lost 1 base, and 9 bases had no gene match. CDR3 in DNA: TGTGCCTGGAGTGAGGGACAGGGATTTCGGAAGTTCTTC. This translates into CAWSEGQGFRKFF.

This clonotype was detected ten times or more. The chain carries TRBV11-3 and TRBJ2-7; perhaps TRBD2 as D (6 bases). This CDR3 is 15 amino acids long. Trimming removed 5 bases at V and 1 base at J, with 15 bases between. Germline V gene sequence: CDR1 SGHNT, CDR2 YENEEA. Written as DNA, the CDR3 is TGTGCCAGCAGCCATAGGAGGGGCTCATCCTACGAGCAGTACTTC. Translation: CASSHRRGSSYEQYF.

The chain links TRBV29-1 to TRBJ2-3; 7 positions agree with TRBD2. Germline-derived CDR1 and CDR2 are SQVTM and ANQGSEA. Losses at the gene ends were 5 bases for V and 2 bases for J; bases not matched to a gene: 7. CDR3 length: 14 residues. The CDR3 DNA reads as TGCAGCGTTCGTACGCGGGAGCTCACAGATACGCAGTATTTT. As protein: CSVRTRELTDTQYF.

This clonotype was detected many times. In DNA form, the CDR3 reads TGTGCCAGCAGCCCCCTAAGCCGGGGTGCTGAAGCTTTCTTT. Translating gives CASSPLSRGAEAFF. This sequence joins TRBV3-1 and TRBJ1-1; D call uncertain. The V gene lost 4 bases and the J gene lost 6 bases, with 15 bases spanning the gap. Germline values: CDR1 LGHDT, CDR2 YNNKEL (reference sequence). This CDR3 has 14 residues.

This clonotype was detected many times. The J gene is TRBJ2-7, the V gene TRBV7-9; D not certain. This CDR3 spans 20 amino acids. V lost 1 base to trimming and J lost 2 bases, with 27 bases between them. Germline V gene sequence: CDR1 SEHNR, CDR2 FQNEAQ (reference sequence). The CDR3, as DNA: TGTGCCAGCAGCTTAGGGGTCCCCGAGGCAGTGTACCGAACAACCTACGAGCAGTACTTC. Translation gives CASSLGVPEAVYRTTYEQYF.

This clonotype was seen repeatedly, ten times or more. One junction end does not reproduce the germline sequence, and a read error may be involved. The rearrangement uses TRBV6-2 or TRBV6-3 and TRBJ1-1; 7 bases are a match to TRBD1. This CDR3 has 14 amino acids. The germline V gene has CDR1 MNHEY and CDR2 SVGEGT. In DNA, the CDR3 is TGCGCCAGCGGATGGACACAGGGGCCACAAGGAGCTTTCTTT. Amino acid sequence: CASGWTQGPQGAFF.

The rearrangement joins TRBV19 to TRBJ2-3; weak D call: TRBD1 (6 bases). CDR3 size: 17 residues. Trimming stripped 3 bases from V and 0 bases from J, with 16 bases between. Germline CDR1 LNHDA, CDR2 SQIVND (reference sequence). CDR3 DNA sequence: TGTGCCAGTAGTATTTTCTCTGGGGGCCATAGCACAGATACGCAGTATTTT. The encoded protein is CASSIFSGGHSTDTQYF.

This clonotype has at least ten counts. This chain uses TRBV18 with TRBJ1-5, with a possible D match to TRBD1 (5 bases). The CDR3 sequence is 14 residues long. Germline assignment: CDR1 KGHSH and CDR2 LQKENI. Between the trimmed V and J ends, which lost 2 bases and 2 bases, there was a span of 7 bases. Here the CDR3 reads CASSPGGGNQPQHF. As DNA, the CDR3 is TGTGCCAGCTCACCAGGGGGTGGCAATCAGCCCCAGCATTTT. The whole variable domain, filled in from reference TRBV18 and TRBJ1-5, reads NAGVMQNPRHLVRRRGQEARLRCSPMKGHSHVYWYRQLPEEGLKFMVYLQKENIIDESGMPKERFSAEFPKEGPSILRIQQVVRGDSAAYFCASSPGGGNQPQHFGDGTRLSIL.

This clonotype has at least ten counts. The chain carries TRBV20-1 and TRBJ1-2, with 7 nucleotides matching TRBD1. J gave up 10 bases and V 5 bases, and 19 bases lay outside the gene matches. The germline gives CDR1 DFQATT, CDR2 SNEGSKA (reference sequence). The CDR3 runs 15 residues. In DNA, the CDR3 is TGCAGTGCTCCCGGACAGGCTGCCCTTCTAAAACCCTACACCTTC. Protein product: CSAPGQAALLKPYTF.

This clonotype was counted ten times or more. This chain links TRBV11-1 with TRBJ1-1; no definite D call. Trimming stripped 2 bases from V and 6 bases from J, with 10 bases between. Germline lookup yields CDR1 SGHAT and CDR2 FQDESV (reference sequence). The length of the CDR3 is 13 residues. CDR3 nucleotides: TGTGCCAGCAGCTTAATCATCGGGGCTGAAGCTTTCTTT. Its translation: CASSLIIGAEAFF.

As to this clonotype: A clone one base away is much larger, so this may be a read error. This chain links TRBV28 with TRBJ1-2, with D maybe TRBD1 (6 bases). The CDR3 has 15 amino acids. Looked up from germline, CDR1 is MDHEN and CDR2 is SYDVKM. Trimming pared 3 bases from V and 5 bases from J, leaving 16 bases between. CDR3 DNA sequence: TGTGCCAGCAGTTTGGTCCACACAGGGAGTTATGGCTACACCTTC. It is translated as CASSLVHTGSYGYTF.

The chain combines TRBV10-3 with TRBJ2-1, with 7 bases aligning to TRBD1. Germline CDR1 ENHRY, CDR2 SYGVKD. This CDR3 has 14 amino acids. V dropped 0 bases and J dropped 6; count of bases not matched to a gene: 2. CDR3 region: CAISESGTANEQFF. Written as DNA, the CDR3 is TGTGCCATCAGTGAGTCGGGGACAGCCAATGAGCAGTTCTTC.

The rearrangement links TRBV27 to TRBJ2-7, with a weak D call TRBD1 (6 bases). From germline, CDR1 is MNHEY and CDR2 SMNVEV (reference sequence). The V end lost 6 bases, the J end lost 3 bases, and 15 bases lay between the germline ends. There are 14 residues in the CDR3. This chain's CDR3 is CASSPDRPFYEQYF. The CDR3 coding sequence is TGTGCCAGCAGCCCCGACAGGCCCTTCTACGAGCAGTACTTC.

At least ten counts were recorded for this clonotype. The chain combines TRBV28 with TRBJ2-5, with D hard to call. There are 11 residues in the CDR3. Germline CDR1 MDHEN, CDR2 SYDVKM. V shed 7 bases and J shed 7 bases, with 10 bases lying between them. The CDR3 loop is CASTDVGTQYF. DNA for the CDR3: TGTGCCAGCACGGACGTAGGGACCCAGTACTTC.

The sample holds many counts of this clonotype. The chain couples TRBV27 to TRBJ2-7, with 8 bases matching TRBD2. CDR3 size: 15 residues. From germline, CDR1 is MNHEY and CDR2 SMNVEV (reference sequence). V dropped 5 bases and J dropped 0; count of bases not matched to a gene: 6. CDR3 sequence reads: CASSTEAGDSYEQYF. CDR3 coding DNA: TGTGCCAGCAGTACCGAAGCGGGGGACTCCTACGAGCAGTACTTC.

This clonotype was picked up a small number of times. The rearrangement links TRBV4-3 to TRBJ2-3; the D is unclear. V gave up 4 bases and J gave up 1 base, with 18 bases separating them. The CDR3 contains 17 residues. Germline V gives CDR1 LGHNA, CDR2 YSLEER. The CDR3 DNA reads as TGCGCCAGCAGCCCCATGAAGGGCACAGACCGCACAGATACGCAGTATTTT. Encoded protein: CASSPMKGTDRTDTQYF.

The rearrangement joins TRBV7-8 to TRBJ1-3; D unclear. Germline V lookup: CDR1 SGHVS, CDR2 FQNEAQ. This CDR3 region has 14 residues. V was clipped by 3 bases and J by 0 bases, with 6 bases between them. The CDR3 sequence is CASSFLSSGNTIYF. The DNA of the CDR3 is TGTGCCAGCAGCTTCTTGAGCTCTGGAAACACCATATATTTT.

This clonotype was recorded many times. The CDR3 sequence is CASSLEPGKQEQYF. CDR3 DNA sequence: TGCGCCAGCAGCTTGGAACCCGGGAAGCAAGAGCAGTACTTC. The chain has TRBV5-1 and TRBJ2-7, with D possibly being TRBD2 (5 bases). The CDR3 totals 14 residues. The V gene's germline CDR1 is SGHRS and CDR2 YFSETQ. Trimming left V 0 bases short and J 7 bases short, with 14 bases between.

The chain is built from TRBV7-2 and TRBJ2-3; 12 bases match TRBD2. The CDR3 runs 18 residues. V shed 1 base, J shed 1 base, and the junction held 6 bases outside the gene matches. CDR1 is SGHTA and CDR2 is FQGNSA in the germline V gene. The CDR3 nucleotides read TGTGCCAGCAGCTTAGATCTAGCGGGAGGGCCGCGCACAGATACGCAGTATTTT. As protein: CASSLDLAGGPRTDTQYF.

Ten or more counts support this clonotype. The rearrangement joins TRBV7-2 to TRBJ2-3; D may be TRBD2 (5 bases). Trimming cost V 4 bases and J 0 bases, with 11 bases left between them. Per germline, CDR1 SGHTA and CDR2 FQGNSA. This CDR3 is built from 15 residues. The chain's CDR3 is CASSWDGGSTDTQYF. The CDR3 coding sequence is TGTGCCAGCAGCTGGGATGGCGGGAGCACAGATACGCAGTATTTT.

In its sample, this clonotype was seen a few times. This chain connects TRBV3-1 to TRBJ1-1; D call uncertain. CDR1 is LGHDT and CDR2 is YNNKEL in the germline V gene (reference sequence). The CDR3 spans 14 residues. V was pared by 4 bases and J by 1 base, with 10 bases between. This CDR3 reads CASSLKGWNTEAFF. The DNA of the CDR3 is TGTGCCAGCAGCCTTAAAGGTTGGAACACTGAAGCTTTCTTT.

The rearrangement joins TRBV4-3 to TRBJ1-5; D unresolved. Looked up from germline, CDR1 is LGHNA and CDR2 is YSLEER. The germline V and J ends were trimmed by 0 bases and 4 bases, with 4 bases remaining between them. The CDR3 is 13 amino acids. DNA for the CDR3: TGCGCCAGCAGCCAAGAAATGAATCAGCCCCAGCATTTT. This translates into CASSQEMNQPQHF.

There are a few counts of this clonotype. J is TRBJ1-3 and V is TRBV11-2; the D gene is possibly TRBD1 (5 bases). Germline V CDR1 and CDR2: SGHAT, FQNNGV. The CDR3 consists of 18 residues. Trimming removed 1 base from V and 4 bases from J, with 20 bases in between. The DNA of the CDR3 is TGTGCCAGCAGCTTAGTCTTCGGGGCCGAATTGCGCGGAAACACCATATATTTT. Translation: CASSLVFGAELRGNTIYF.